These 15 T cell receptor beta chains were all obtained from the same sample, sequenced in a study of T-cell reconstitution after alpha-beta-depleted transplantation in children. Preparing the TCRbeta library involved the use of unique molecular identifiers. One entry per CDR3 protein results from TCRdb running MiXCR on the PCR reads. The repertoire holds about 980,000 distinct CDR3 sequences, with about 29% as singletons. The source material was PBMCs, mostly from graft donor cells, sampled 360 days after TCRalphabeta/CD19-depleted stem cell transplant. These receptors were taken from a boy under two years old who had a stem cell transplant for SCID, so the T cells may come from the graft donor.

A few counts support this clonotype. The chain carries TRBV7-6 and TRBJ2-7; 8 bases map to TRBD2. CDR3 length: 17 amino acids. Germline V gene data show CDR1 as SGHVS and CDR2 as FNYEAQ. V was clipped by 0 bases and J by 4 bases; unmatched bases: 11. The CDR3 nucleotides are TGTGCCAGCAGCTTAGCCCCAACCGGGACTAGGAAGTACGAGCAGTACTTC. It encodes CASSLAPTGTRKYEQYF. Variable domain in full (rest from reference TRBV7-6 and TRBJ2-7): GAGVSQSPRYKVTKRGQDVALRCDPISGHVSLYWYRQALGQGPEFLTYFNYEAQQDKSGLPNDRFSAERPEGSISTLTIQRTEQRDSAMYRCASSLAPTGTRKYEQYFGPGTRLTVT.

This rearrangement joins TRBV12-5 to TRBJ2-1; 8 positions agree with TRBD1. Germline V lookup: CDR1 LGHNT, CDR2 FRNRAP. Germline trimming cut 0 bases from V and 7 bases from J; bases unmatched to any gene: 8. The CDR3 consists of 16 residues. The CDR3 loop reads CASGLVGTGNWNEQFF. The DNA of the CDR3 is TGTGCTAGTGGTTTGGTGGGGACAGGAAATTGGAATGAGCAGTTCTTC.

Note on this clonotype: The junction departs from the called germline gene at one end, perhaps through a read error. V gene TRBV6-5 combines with J gene TRBJ2-7; D is perhaps TRBD1 (5 bases). The CDR3 totals 14 residues. Germline V gives CDR1 MNHEY, CDR2 SVGAGI. CDR3 loop: CASSYPDKSYEQYF. The CDR3 region has the DNA TGTGCCAGCAGCTATCCGGACAAGTCCTACGAGCAGTACTTT.

This clonotype was seen only a few times. The chain joins TRBV20-1 to TRBJ1-2, with D possibly being TRBD1 (5 bases). Germline CDR1 reads DFQATT; CDR2 reads SNEGSKA (reference sequence). The CDR3 covers 12 residues. The germline V and J ends were trimmed by 5 bases and 6 bases, with 13 bases remaining between them. CDR3 protein: CSALTDTHGYTF. The CDR3 DNA reads TGCAGTGCTTTGACAGACACACATGGCTACACCTTC.

This clonotype appeared a single time. CDR3 sequence: CSATRDRKEEPQHF. The CDR3 DNA follows: TGCAGTGCTACCCGGGACAGGAAGGAGGAGCCCCAGCATTTT. The rearrangement joins TRBV20-1 to TRBJ1-5, with 8 positions matching TRBD1. Losses at the gene ends were 4 bases for V and 8 bases for J; bases not matched to a gene: 10. This CDR3 region has 14 residues. Germline values: CDR1 DFQATT, CDR2 SNEGSKA (reference sequence).

The table lists this clonotype with a few counts. The gene calls are TRBV12-3 or TRBV12-4 and TRBJ2-1, with 9 bases identical to TRBD1. Unmatched junction bases numbered 12, after V lost 7 bases and J lost 5 bases. The CDR3 has 16 amino acids. The CDR3 sequence: CASINRGDRVDNEQFF. CDR3 coding DNA: TGTGCCAGCATCAATAGGGGGGACAGGGTTGACAATGAGCAGTTCTTC.

This clonotype appeared a few times. The chain employs TRBV20-1 and TRBJ1-5; D is undetermined. This CDR3 spans 15 amino acids. Germline V CDR1 and CDR2: DFQATT, SNEGSKA (reference sequence). Trimming shortened V by 3 bases and J by 0 bases, and 12 bases separated the two germline ends. The CDR3 reads CSASHSGYSNQPQHF. The CDR3 DNA reads TGCAGTGCTAGCCACAGCGGGTATAGCAATCAGCCCCAGCATTTT.

The rearrangement joins TRBV6-5 to TRBJ2-2; TRBD2 agrees at 11 bases. CDR1 and CDR2 from the germline V gene are MNHEY and SVGAGI. This CDR3 is 17 amino acids long. V shed 1 base and J 6 bases; nucleotides not matched to a gene: 7. The CDR3 DNA follows: TGTGCCAGCAGTTACTATAGCGGGGGGGCCGGTGCCGGGGAGCTGTTTTTT. It specifies CASSYYSGGAGAGELFF.

This clonotype has more than one count but fewer than ten. V is TRBV2 and J is TRBJ1-3; D is unclear. This CDR3 is 11 amino acids long. V dropped 10 bases and J dropped 5 bases, with 9 bases sitting between them. Germline lookup yields CDR1 SNHLY and CDR2 FYNNEI. CDR3 sequence reads: CAILVRNTIYF. The CDR3 nucleotides read TGTGCCATCTTAGTACGAAACACCATATATTTT. Using reference TRBV2 and TRBJ1-3 for the parts outside the CDR3, the full variable domain is EPEVTQTPSHQVTQMGQEVILRCVPISNHLYFYWYRQILGQKVEFLVSFYNNEISEKSEIFDDQFSVERPDGSNFTLKIRSTKLEDSAMYFCAILVRNTIYFGEGSWLTVV.

This chain connects TRBV20-1 to TRBJ1-2; D gene unclear. Germline values: CDR1 DFQATT, CDR2 SNEGSKA (reference sequence). Trimming took off 4 bases at V and 6 bases at J, with 15 bases between the two ends. This CDR3 is built from 13 residues. CDR3: CSATVPLTNGYTF. Here the CDR3 DNA reads TGCAGTGCTACAGTCCCTCTGACAAATGGCTACACCTTC.

The J gene is TRBJ2-7, the V gene TRBV12-3 or TRBV12-4; D may be TRBD2 (7 bases). The CDR3 length is 15 residues. Trimming took 8 bases from V and 0 from J, leaving 17 bases between them. In DNA form, the CDR3 reads TGTGCCAGCTCCCCGAGGGGGGGGCCCTCCTACGAGCAGTACTTC. The encoded protein is CASSPRGGPSYEQYF.

The chain couples TRBV4-1 to TRBJ2-1; TRBD2 matches 9 bases. With 4 bases clipped from V and 3 bases from J, the junction kept 7 bases outside the gene matches. The CDR3 consists of 16 residues. Germline CDR1 is MGHRA and CDR2 is YSYEKL. The CDR3 nucleotides are TGCGCCAGCAGCCCCTTTGCGGGGGGGCACTACAATGAGCAGTTCTTC. It translates to CASSPFAGGHYNEQFF.

The chain joins TRBV12-3 or TRBV12-4 to TRBJ2-6, with 7 bases matching TRBD1. The CDR3 consists of 19 residues. The V segment lost 5 bases and the J segment 0 bases; nucleotides outside the gene matches: 13. DNA for the CDR3: TGTGCCAGCAGTCCTCGACGACAGGGCCGTAGCTCTGGGGCCAACGTCCTGACTTTC. It is translated as CASSPRRQGRSSGANVLTF.

The chain couples TRBV20-1 to TRBJ2-3, with 11 positions matching TRBD2. Germline CDR1 reads DFQATT; CDR2 reads SNEGSKA (reference sequence). The CDR3 loop spans 15 amino acids. V gave up 3 bases and J gave up 5 bases; unmatched junction bases: 7. CDR3 coding DNA: TGCAGTGCTAGGGGTAGCGGGGGGGCCATAGATACGCAGTATTTT. Encoded protein: CSARGSGGAIDTQYF.

This clonotype was seen ten or more times. V and J are TRBV20-1 and TRBJ2-7; unclear D gene. CDR1 is DFQATT and CDR2 is SNEGSKA in the germline V gene (reference sequence). The CDR3 has 12 amino acids. Trimming removed 4 bases from V and 3 bases from J, with 10 bases in between. CDR3 in amino acids: CSANGANYEQYF. CDR3 sequence (DNA): TGCAGTGCTAATGGTGCGAACTACGAGCAGTACTTC.